A single T cell receptor (beta chain) is shown here with its context. Which antigen it targets is not known. No quality values exist for individual bases; no much larger clone is one base distant. The library was built by means of the immunoSEQ multiplex PCR assay. TCRdb re-hosts the immuneACCESS table, in-frame sequences only. Its copies lack some clones; in the studies checked, an unresolved V gene accounts for under half of them, and the cause for the rest is not known. The sample includes roughly 80,000 clones, with roughly 86% observed a single time. Together, the top ten hold less than 6% of the sample. Per the germline V gene (reference sequence), LNHDA is the CDR1 and SQIVND is the CDR2. V is cut back by 5 bases and J by 5 bases, with 9 bases in the junction unmatched. The CDR3 covers 16 residues, taking in both the cysteine and the phenylalanine. Solely the CDR3 DNA is kept, with 48 bases framed from the first base.

This record belongs to a study of control samples from healthy donors and cancer patients (dated by TCRdb to between 2020 and 2021). The clonotype was recovered from a man between 50 and 59 years old in good health. This chain is built from TRBV19 and TRBJ2-1, and TRBD1 aligns with 10 junction nucleotides. Material: blood. CDR3 reads: CASSRKDRGTHNEQFF. At the DNA level, the sequence is TGTGCCAGTAGTCGAAAGGACAGGGGGACCCACAATGAGCAGTTCTTC.